This T cell receptor (beta chain) stems from a study of CD8 T cells in Susac syndrome. It was negative isolation that provided the CD8+ and CD4+ T cells, whereas TEMRA cells were enriched by FACS. The authors reverse transcribed roughly 0.5 to 1 ug RNA with random hexamers. A single record per CDR3 protein comes from TCRdb applying MiXCR to the immunoSEQ multiplex PCR reads. Here the sample spans 150,000 or so distinct CDR3 sequences, 92% being singletons. The sequence came from a human donor in good health. The sample taken for sequencing was CD4+ T cells from PBMCs.

CDR3 bases: TGTGCCAGCAGTCGGTTCTCCGAGGGCTACACCTTC. Its translation is CASSRFSEGYTF. The chain employs TRBV12-3 or TRBV12-4 and TRBJ1-2; D uncertain. The CDR3 is made up of 12 amino acids. V shed 5 bases and J shed 8 bases, with 12 bases lying between them.